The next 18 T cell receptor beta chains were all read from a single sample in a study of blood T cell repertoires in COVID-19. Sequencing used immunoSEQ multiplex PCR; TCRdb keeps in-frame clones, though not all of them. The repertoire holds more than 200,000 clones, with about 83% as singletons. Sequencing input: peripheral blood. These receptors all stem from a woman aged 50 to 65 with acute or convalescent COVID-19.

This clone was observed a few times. The CDR3: CASSPPQGQGAGSRAEAFF. The CDR3, as DNA: TGTGCCAGCTCACCACCGCAGGGACAGGGGGCGGGATCCAGGGCTGAAGCTTTCTTT. The chain employs TRBV18 and TRBJ1-1; 12 bases map to TRBD1. V was pared by 0 bases and J by 6 bases, with 14 bases of the junction left unmatched. Germline loops: CDR1 KGHSH, CDR2 LQKENI. CDR3 length: 19 amino acids.

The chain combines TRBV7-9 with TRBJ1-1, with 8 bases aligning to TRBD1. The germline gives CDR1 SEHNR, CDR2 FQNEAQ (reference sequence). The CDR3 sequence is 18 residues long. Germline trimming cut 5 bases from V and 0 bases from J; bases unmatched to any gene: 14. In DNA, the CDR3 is TGTGCCAGCAGCCGAACCTCCGGGACAGGCCTCATGAACACTGAAGCTTTCTTT. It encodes CASSRTSGTGLMNTEAFF. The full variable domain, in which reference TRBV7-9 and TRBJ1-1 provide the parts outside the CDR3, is DTGVSQNPRHKITKRGQNVTFRCDPISEHNRLYWYRQTLGQGPEFLTYFQNEAQLEKSRLLSDRFSAERPKGSFSTLEIQRTEQGDSAMYLCASSRTSGTGLMNTEAFFGQGTRLTVV.

CDR3 region: CASSRPLVPSYEQYF. The CDR3, as DNA: TGTGCCAGCAGCCGACCACTAGTGCCCTCCTACGAGCAGTACTTC. This chain joins TRBV4-2 and TRBJ2-7, with TRBD2 as a possible D gene (5 bases). Trimming removed 4 bases at V and 0 bases at J, with 13 bases between. The CDR3 has 15 residues. Germline CDR1 is LGHNA and CDR2 is YNFKEQ.

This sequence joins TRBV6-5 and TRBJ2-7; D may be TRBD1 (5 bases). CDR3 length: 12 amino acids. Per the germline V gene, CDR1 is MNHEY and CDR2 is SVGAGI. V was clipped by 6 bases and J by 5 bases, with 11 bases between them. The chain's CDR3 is CASRGLFHEQYF. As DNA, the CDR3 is TGTGCCAGCAGGGGGCTGTTCCACGAGCAGTACTTC.

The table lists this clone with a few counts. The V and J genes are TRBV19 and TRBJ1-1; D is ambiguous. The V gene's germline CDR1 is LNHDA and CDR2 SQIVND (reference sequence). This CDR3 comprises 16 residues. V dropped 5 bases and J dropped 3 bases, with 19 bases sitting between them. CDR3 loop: CASSQNSLSLYTEAFF. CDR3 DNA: TGTGCCAGTAGTCAGAACAGTCTTTCTCTCTACACTGAAGCTTTCTTT.

The CDR3 nucleotides are TGTGCCAGTACCTCCCAAGACAGGGGTACTTACTATGGCTACACCTTC. Encoded protein: CASTSQDRGTYYGYTF. This sequence joins TRBV19 and TRBJ1-2; 8 bases align to TRBD1. V trimming: 7 bases; J trimming: 3 bases; junction bases outside the gene matches: 13. The CDR3 totals 16 residues. The germline V gene encodes CDR1 LNHDA and CDR2 SQIVND (reference sequence).

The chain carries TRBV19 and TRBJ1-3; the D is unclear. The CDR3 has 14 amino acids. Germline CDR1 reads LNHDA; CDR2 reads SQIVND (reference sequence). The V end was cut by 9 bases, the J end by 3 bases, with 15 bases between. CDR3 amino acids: CASVDKVVGNTIYF. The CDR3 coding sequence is TGTGCCAGCGTCGACAAGGTAGTTGGAAACACCATATATTTT.

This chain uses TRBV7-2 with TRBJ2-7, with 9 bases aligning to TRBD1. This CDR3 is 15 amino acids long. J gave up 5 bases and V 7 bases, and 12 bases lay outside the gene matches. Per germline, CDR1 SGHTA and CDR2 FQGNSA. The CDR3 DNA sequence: TGTGCCAGCACCCAGCGGGGACAGGGTTCCCACGAGCAGTACTTC. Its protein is CASTQRGQGSHEQYF.

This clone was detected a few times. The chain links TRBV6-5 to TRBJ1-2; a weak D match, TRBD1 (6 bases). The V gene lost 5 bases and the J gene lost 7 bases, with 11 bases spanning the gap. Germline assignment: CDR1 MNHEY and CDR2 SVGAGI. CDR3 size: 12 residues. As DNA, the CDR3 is TGTGCCAGCAGTCCAATACAGGGTGGCTACACCTTC. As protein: CASSPIQGGYTF.

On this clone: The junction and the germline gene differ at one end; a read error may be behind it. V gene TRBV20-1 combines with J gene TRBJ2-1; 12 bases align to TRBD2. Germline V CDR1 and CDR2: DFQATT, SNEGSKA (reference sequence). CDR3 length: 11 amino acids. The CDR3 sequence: CSASETSGSLF. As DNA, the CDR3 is TGCAGTGCCTCCGAGACTAGCGGGAGCCTCTTC.

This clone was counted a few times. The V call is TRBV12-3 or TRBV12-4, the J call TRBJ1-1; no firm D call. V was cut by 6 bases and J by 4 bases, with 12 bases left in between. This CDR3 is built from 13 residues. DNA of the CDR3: TGTGCCAGCAGCCTAAATCTTGGCACTGAAGCTTTCTTT. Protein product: CASSLNLGTEAFF.

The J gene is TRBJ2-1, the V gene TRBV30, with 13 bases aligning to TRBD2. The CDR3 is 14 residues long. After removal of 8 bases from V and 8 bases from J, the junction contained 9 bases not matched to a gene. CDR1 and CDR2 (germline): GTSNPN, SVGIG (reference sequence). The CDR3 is CAGRTSGSRDEQFF. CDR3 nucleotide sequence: TGTGCCGGACGGACTAGCGGGAGTCGGGATGAGCAGTTCTTC.

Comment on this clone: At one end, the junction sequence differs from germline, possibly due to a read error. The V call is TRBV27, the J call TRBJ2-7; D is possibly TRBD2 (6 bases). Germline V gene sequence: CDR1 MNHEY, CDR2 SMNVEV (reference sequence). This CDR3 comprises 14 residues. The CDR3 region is CASSLSPGGYEQYF. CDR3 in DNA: TGTGCCAGCAGTCTATCCCCCGGGGGCTACGAGCAGTACTTC.

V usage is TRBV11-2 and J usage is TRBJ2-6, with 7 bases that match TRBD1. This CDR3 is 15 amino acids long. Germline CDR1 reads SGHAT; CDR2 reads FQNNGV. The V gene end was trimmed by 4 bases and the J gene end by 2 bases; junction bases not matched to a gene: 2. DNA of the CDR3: TGTGCCAGCAGCTCCGACAGGGCTGGGGCCAACGTCCTGACTTTC. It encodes CASSSDRAGANVLTF.

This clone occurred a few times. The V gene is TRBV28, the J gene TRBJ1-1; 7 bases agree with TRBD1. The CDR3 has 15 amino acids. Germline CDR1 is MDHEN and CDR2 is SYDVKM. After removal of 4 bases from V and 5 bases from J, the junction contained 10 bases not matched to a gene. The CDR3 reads CASSSRQGGRTEAFF. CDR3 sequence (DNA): TGTGCCAGCAGTTCCCGACAGGGAGGAAGGACTGAAGCTTTCTTT.

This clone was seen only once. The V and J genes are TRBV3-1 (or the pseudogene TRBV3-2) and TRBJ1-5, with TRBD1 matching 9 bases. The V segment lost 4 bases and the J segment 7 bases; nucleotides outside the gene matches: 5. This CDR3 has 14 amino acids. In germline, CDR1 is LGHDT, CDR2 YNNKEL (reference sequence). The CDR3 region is CASSPTGGMQPQHF. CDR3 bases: TGTGCCAGCAGCCCGACAGGGGGGATGCAGCCCCAGCATTTT.

The CDR3 nucleotides are TGTGCCAGCAGTGAGGGGACCACCAAAAGGGGGGAAAAACTGTTTTTT. This translates into CASSEGTTKRGEKLFF. This chain joins TRBV2 and TRBJ1-4, with D perhaps matching TRBD1 (6 bases). V was shortened by 3 bases and J by 8 bases, with 19 bases between the two germline ends. The CDR3 contains 16 residues. CDR1 SNHLY and CDR2 FYNNEI come from the germline V gene.

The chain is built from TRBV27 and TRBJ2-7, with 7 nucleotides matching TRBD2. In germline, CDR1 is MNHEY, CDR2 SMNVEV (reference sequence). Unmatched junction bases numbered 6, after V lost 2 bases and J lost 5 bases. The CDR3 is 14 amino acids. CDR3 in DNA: TGTGCCAGCAGTTTAACCCCTAGCGGAGACGAGCAGTACTTC. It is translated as CASSLTPSGDEQYF.